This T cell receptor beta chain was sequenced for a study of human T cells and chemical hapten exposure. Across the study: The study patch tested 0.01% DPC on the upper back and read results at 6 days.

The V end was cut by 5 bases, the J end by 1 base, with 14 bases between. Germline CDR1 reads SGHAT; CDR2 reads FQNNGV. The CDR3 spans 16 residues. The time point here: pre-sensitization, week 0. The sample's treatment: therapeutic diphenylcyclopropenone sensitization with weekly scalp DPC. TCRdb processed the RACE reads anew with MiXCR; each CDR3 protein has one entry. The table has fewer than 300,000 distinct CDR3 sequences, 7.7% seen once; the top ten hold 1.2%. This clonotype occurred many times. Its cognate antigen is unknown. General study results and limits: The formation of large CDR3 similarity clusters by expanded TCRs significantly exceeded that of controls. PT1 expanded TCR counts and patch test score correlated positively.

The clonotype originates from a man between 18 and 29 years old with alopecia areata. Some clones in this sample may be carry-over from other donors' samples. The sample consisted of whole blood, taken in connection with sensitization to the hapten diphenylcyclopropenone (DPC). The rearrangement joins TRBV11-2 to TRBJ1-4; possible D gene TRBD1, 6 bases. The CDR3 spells CASSLETGRTNEKLFF. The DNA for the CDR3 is TGTGCCAGCAGCCTCGAGACAGGTCGAACTAATGAAAAACTGTTTTTT.